The 23 T cell receptor beta chains given below trace back to one sample, sequenced in a study of T cell changes during pregnancy in multiple sclerosis. Generated by immunoSEQ multiplex PCR, the TCRdb table keeps only in-frame clones and is missing some. The repertoire has 77,000 or so clones, just under 95% of them found once; the top ten carry around 0.7%. The sequencing here drew on peripheral blood, taken in the second trimester of pregnancy. These receptors all come from a female donor in good health, enrolled as a control in a pregnancy study.

This clone was found a few times. J is TRBJ1-1 and V is TRBV30; D might be TRBD1 (5 bases). The CDR3 consists of 13 residues. The V end lost 6 bases, the J end lost 1 base, and 12 bases lay between the germline ends. Germline-derived CDR1 and CDR2 are GTSNPN and SVGIG (reference sequence). The CDR3 coding sequence is TGTGCCTGCACGGGACTAACGAACACTGAAGCTTTCTTT. This encodes CACTGLTNTEAFF.

The rearrangement joins TRBV7-9 to TRBJ1-5; TRBD1 matches 8 bases. Per the germline V gene, CDR1 is SEHNR and CDR2 is FQNEAQ (reference sequence). With V trimmed by 6 bases and J by 2 bases, 6 bases remained unmatched. The CDR3 extends over 15 amino acids. CDR3 sequence: CASSPDRGGNQPQHF. DNA of the CDR3: TGTGCCAGCAGTCCAGACAGGGGAGGCAATCAGCCCCAGCATTTT.

V is TRBV19 and J is TRBJ2-2; 9 bases are shared with TRBD1. Germline CDR1 reads LNHDA; CDR2 reads SQIVND (reference sequence). The junction had 7 bases not matched to a gene; V was cut back by 7 bases and J by 7 bases. CDR3 length: 14 residues. CDR3 in amino acids: CASTGQGFIGELFF. CDR3 coding DNA: TGTGCCAGTACGGGACAGGGTTTCATCGGGGAGCTGTTTTTT.

This chain connects TRBV18 to TRBJ2-5; 7 bases are shared with TRBD1. V lost 3 bases and J lost 1; bases outside the gene matches: 2. CDR3 length equals 14 residues. Per the germline V gene, CDR1 is KGHSH and CDR2 is LQKENI. The CDR3 nucleotides are TGTGCCAGCTCACCGGACAGGTCCCAAGAGACCCAGTACTTC. Protein: CASSPDRSQETQYF.

V usage is TRBV4-3 and J usage is TRBJ1-6; 10 nucleotides match TRBD1. V shed 0 bases, J shed 10 bases, and the junction held 3 bases outside the gene matches. The CDR3 contains 15 residues. From germline, CDR1 is LGHNA and CDR2 YSLEER. The CDR3 DNA follows: TGCGCCAGCAGCCAAGATGGACAGGGGGGATCACCCCTCCACTTT. Its protein is CASSQDGQGGSPLHF.

The gene calls are TRBV19 and TRBJ2-1; 10 bases agree with TRBD2. Trimming at V came to 5 bases and at J to 0 bases, leaving 4 bases not matched to a gene. Per the germline V gene, CDR1 is LNHDA and CDR2 is SQIVND (reference sequence). The CDR3 is 16 amino acids. The CDR3 DNA sequence: TGTGCCAGTAGTGAGATAGCGGGGGGCTCCTACAATGAGCAGTTCTTC. Translating gives CASSEIAGGSYNEQFF.

This chain links TRBV4-3 with TRBJ2-6, with 10 bases identical to TRBD2. CDR1 LGHNA and CDR2 YSLEER come from the germline V gene. The V and J ends lost 0 bases and 0 bases, in that order; junction bases with no gene match: 5. CDR3 length equals 19 residues. CDR3 sequence (DNA): TGCGCCAGCAGCCAAGAGGGCTCTAGCGGGGGCTCTGGGGCCAACGTCCTGACTTTC. The encoded protein is CASSQEGSSGGSGANVLTF.

Turning to this clone: The identical CDR3 is also encoded by other nucleotide sequences in the sample. The chain combines TRBV7-3 with TRBJ2-2; TRBD2 matches at 15 bases. V shed 3 bases, J shed 4 bases, and the junction held 0 bases outside the gene matches. Looked up from germline, CDR1 is SGHTA and CDR2 is FQGTGA. This CDR3 region has 16 residues. CDR3 amino acids: CASSLGLAGGTGELFF. The CDR3 DNA reads as TGTGCCAGCAGCTTGGGACTAGCGGGGGGCACCGGGGAGCTGTTTTTT.

V is TRBV7-9 and J is TRBJ2-3; TRBD2 agrees at 14 bases. Germline V gene data show CDR1 as SEHNR and CDR2 as FQNEAQ (reference sequence). Trimming cost V 5 bases and J 4 bases; bases outside gene matches: 8. The CDR3 extends over 17 amino acids. The CDR3 sequence: CASSPRTSGGFADTQYF. CDR3 in DNA: TGTGCCAGCAGCCCTCGGACTAGCGGGGGGTTTGCAGATACGCAGTATTTT.

The gene calls are TRBV23-1 and TRBJ2-7, with 7 nucleotides matching TRBD1. TRBV23-1 qualifies as an ORF whose function is uncertain. The J segment lost 5 bases and the V segment lost 6 bases, leaving 16 bases of the junction unmatched. The CDR3 is made up of 16 amino acids. The DNA for the CDR3 is TGCGCCAGCAGACTACTTAGAAAGGGACAGCTCAACGAGCAGTACTTC. This encodes CASRLLRKGQLNEQYF.

The J gene is TRBJ2-5, the V gene TRBV19, with 7 bases identical to TRBD1. V shed 4 bases and J 4 bases; nucleotides not matched to a gene: 12. Germline CDR1 is LNHDA and CDR2 is SQIVND (reference sequence). CDR3 length: 16 residues. Here the CDR3 DNA reads TGTGCCAGTAGTAGACGACAGGGAAGCCGGGGAGAGACCCAGTACTTC. This codes for CASSRRQGSRGETQYF.

The chain combines TRBV30 with TRBJ1-5; 7 nucleotides agree with TRBD1. With V trimmed by 2 bases and J by 3 bases, 4 bases remained unmatched. Germline V gene sequence: CDR1 GTSNPN, CDR2 SVGIG (reference sequence). The CDR3 spans 14 residues. The DNA for the CDR3 is TGTGCCTGGAGTCAGGGACAGTTCAATCAGCCCCAGCATTTT. Encoded protein: CAWSQGQFNQPQHF. The entire variable domain, with the rest obtained from reference TRBV30 and TRBJ1-5, is as follows: SQTIHQWPATLVQPVGSPLSLECTVEGTSNPNLYWYRQAAGRGLQLLFYSVGIGQISSEVPQNLSASRPQDRQFILSSKKLLLSDSGFYLCAWSQGQFNQPQHFGDGTRLSIL.

This chain uses TRBV27 with TRBJ1-2; TRBD1 agrees at 7 bases. Germline CDR1 MNHEY, CDR2 SMNVEV (reference sequence). Unmatched junction bases numbered 9, after V lost 3 bases and J lost 8 bases. The CDR3 is 14 residues long. CDR3 bases: TGTGCCAGCAGTTTTGCCCCAGGGGGAGGCGGCTACACCTTC. As protein: CASSFAPGGGGYTF.

As for this clone: The same CDR3 also results from other DNA sequences found in this sample. The chain recombines TRBV7-9 with TRBJ1-1; 7 bases are shared with TRBD1. Per the germline V gene, CDR1 is SEHNR and CDR2 is FQNEAQ (reference sequence). V was pared by 5 bases and J by 4 bases, with 1 base of the junction left unmatched. CDR3 length equals 12 residues. The CDR3 bases are TGTGCCAGCAGCCCAGGGGGCACTGAAGCTTTCTTT. As protein: CASSPGGTEAFF.

This rearrangement joins TRBV18 to TRBJ2-1; 8 nucleotides align to TRBD2. From germline, CDR1 is KGHSH and CDR2 LQKENI. Losses at the gene ends were 6 bases for V and 0 bases for J; bases not matched to a gene: 16. The CDR3 extends over 19 amino acids. The CDR3 nucleotides read TGTGCCAGCTCGCCTACCGGGACTAGGGGATGGAGCTCCTACAATGAGCAGTTCTTC. This codes for CASSPTGTRGWSSYNEQFF.

The chain has TRBV6-5 and TRBJ1-5; 8 bases align to TRBD1. V lost 6 bases and J lost 4; bases outside the gene matches: 5. This CDR3 has 14 residues. The germline gives CDR1 MNHEY, CDR2 SVGAGI. CDR3 sequence: CASSQDRENQPQHF. In nucleotides, the CDR3 is TGTGCCAGCAGCCAGGACAGGGAGAATCAGCCCCAGCATTTT.

This rearrangement joins TRBV27 to TRBJ2-7; 8 bases align to TRBD1. The J segment lost 2 bases and the V segment lost 5 bases, leaving 5 bases of the junction unmatched. CDR1 and CDR2 from the germline V gene are MNHEY and SMNVEV (reference sequence). The CDR3 loop spans 14 amino acids. DNA for the CDR3: TGTGCCAGCAGTCCGCAGGACAGGGCCTACGAGCAGTACTTC. It encodes CASSPQDRAYEQYF.

The rearrangement uses TRBV2 and TRBJ2-1; perhaps TRBD2 as D (6 bases). Germline CDR1 is SNHLY and CDR2 is FYNNEI. The CDR3 consists of 13 residues. The V end was cut by 8 bases, the J end by 4 bases, with 12 bases between. DNA for the CDR3: TGTGCCAGCCGGGCGGGGCCGTACAATGAGCAGTTCTTC. It specifies CASRAGPYNEQFF.

This clone was observed a single time. The gene calls are TRBV27 and TRBJ2-2; D uncertain. V lost 6 bases and J lost 8, with 10 bases in between. Germline-derived CDR1 and CDR2 are MNHEY and SMNVEV (reference sequence). This CDR3 contains 12 residues. The CDR3 reads CASSTYGGELFF. CDR3 DNA sequence: TGTGCCAGCAGCACCTACGGGGGGGAGCTGTTTTTT.

The chain combines TRBV19 with TRBJ1-5; D is possibly TRBD1 (6 bases). CDR3 length: 16 amino acids. Per the germline V gene, CDR1 is LNHDA and CDR2 is SQIVND (reference sequence). V lost 0 bases and J lost 1, with 10 bases in between. The CDR3 DNA is TGTGCCAGTAGTATAGATTCGGACAGAAGCAATCAGCCCCAGCATTTT. Translated, it gives CASSIDSDRSNQPQHF. Full variable domain (rest looked up from reference TRBV19 and TRBJ1-5): DGGITQSPKYLFRKEGQNVTLSCEQNLNHDAMYWYRQDPGQGLRLIYYSQIVNDFQKGDIAEGYSVSREKKESFPLTVTSAQKNPTAFYLCASSIDSDRSNQPQHFGDGTRLSIL.

This chain connects TRBV5-1 to TRBJ2-1; D might be TRBD2 (6 bases). CDR3 length: 15 amino acids. V lost 1 base and J lost 4, with 12 bases in between. Per the germline V gene, CDR1 is SGHRS and CDR2 is YFSETQ. CDR3 DNA sequence: TGCGCCAGCAGCTTGTACGCGGGGACTTACAATGAGCAGTTCTTC. Residues: CASSLYAGTYNEQFF.

The chain uses TRBV6-5 and TRBJ1-1; D is uncertain. V lost 7 bases to trimming and J lost 3 bases, with 12 bases between them. The CDR3 contains 13 residues. Germline assignment: CDR1 MNHEY and CDR2 SVGAGI. The CDR3 bases are TGTGCCAGCAACTCTGACGGGGACACTGAAGCTTTCTTT. Translated: CASNSDGDTEAFF.

This sequence joins TRBV7-2 and TRBJ1-2, with D possibly matching TRBD1 (6 bases). Trimming removed 1 base at V and 2 bases at J, with 11 bases between. The CDR3 is made up of 15 amino acids. Germline CDR1 and CDR2: SGHTA and FQGNSA. The CDR3 sequence: CASSLVTGLNYGYTF. DNA for the CDR3: TGTGCCAGCAGCTTAGTTACAGGGTTAAACTATGGCTACACCTTC.